Listed here are 27 T cell receptor beta chains from one sample, sequenced in a study of OX40 agonist ivuxolimab in advanced cancers. Libraries were prepared by immunoSEQ multiplex PCR; TCRdb keeps only in-frame clonotypes and omits some of them. The sample includes roughly 79,000 clones, around 92% of them seen just once. The specimen comprised CD4+ or CD8+ T cells sorted from blood, sampled in a trial of the OX40 agonist ivuxolimab. Receptor source: an adult with an advanced solid tumor such as melanoma, head and neck, liver or kidney cancer.

The gene calls are TRBV28 and TRBJ2-7; 10 positions match TRBD2. In germline, CDR1 is MDHEN, CDR2 SYDVKM. The CDR3 runs 11 residues. In DNA form, the CDR3 reads TGTGTGACTAGCGGGCGCTACGAGCAGTACTTC. This gives the protein CVTSGRYEQYF.

The chain has TRBV9 and TRBJ1-6; 9 positions match TRBD1. After removal of 4 bases from V and 3 bases from J, the junction contained 5 bases not matched to a gene. Germline-derived CDR1 and CDR2 are SGDLS and YYNGEE. The CDR3 consists of 16 residues. CDR3 DNA sequence: TGTGCCAGCAGCCTCGGGACAGGGAACTATAATTCACCCCTCCACTTT. Protein product: CASSLGTGNYNSPLHF.

CDR3 region: CASGGQGGRNTIYF. CDR3 sequence (DNA): TGTGCCAGCGGTGGGCAGGGGGGAAGGAACACCATATATTTT. The V gene is TRBV28, the J gene TRBJ1-3, with 7 bases fitting TRBD1. The CDR3 has 14 amino acids. V lost 8 bases and J lost 7; bases outside the gene matches: 11. Looked up from germline, CDR1 is MDHEN and CDR2 is SYDVKM.

V and J are TRBV4-1 and TRBJ1-1; possibly TRBD1 for D (5 bases). V was shortened by 1 base and J by 3 bases, with 24 bases between the two germline ends. Germline CDR1 and CDR2: MGHRA and YSYEKL. This CDR3 spans 19 amino acids. The CDR3 loop reads CASSQGPWVRGSGDTEAFF. The CDR3 DNA reads TGCGCCAGCAGCCAAGGTCCGTGGGTCCGGGGGTCGGGAGACACTGAAGCTTTCTTT.

The chain couples TRBV7-2 to TRBJ2-7, with a tentative D call TRBD2 (6 bases). This CDR3 has 16 amino acids. The germline V gene has CDR1 SGHTA and CDR2 FQGNSA. Trimming stripped 5 bases from V and 3 bases from J, with 20 bases between. The CDR3 region has the DNA TGTGCCAGCAGCCCAGAGGGGACTTTACCTATCTACGAGCAGTACTTC. The encoded protein is CASSPEGTLPIYEQYF.

V usage is TRBV5-4 and J usage is TRBJ2-7; 11 bases line up with TRBD2. Germline V gives CDR1 SGHNT, CDR2 YYREEE (reference sequence). The CDR3 loop spans 18 amino acids. J gave up 0 bases and V 4 bases, and 12 bases lay outside the gene matches. The DNA of the CDR3 is TGTGCCAGCAGCCCGACGGCTAGCGGGAGGCTCCTCTCCTACGAGCAGTACTTC. Its protein is CASSPTASGRLLSYEQYF. Combining the CDR3 with reference TRBV5-4 and TRBJ2-7 gives the whole variable domain ETGVTQSPTHLIKTRGQQVTLRCSSQSGHNTVSWYQQALGQGPQFIFQYYREEENGRGNFPPRFSGLQFPNYSSELNVNALELDDSALYLCASSPTASGRLLSYEQYFGPGTRLTVT.

This sequence joins TRBV9 and TRBJ2-1; the match to TRBD2 covers 10 bases. The CDR3 extends over 15 amino acids. The ends lost 4 bases at V and 4 bases at J; junction bases unmatched: 5. Germline assignment: CDR1 SGDLS and CDR2 YYNGEE. The CDR3 spells CASSPLAGSYNEQFF. Written as DNA, the CDR3 is TGTGCCAGCAGCCCACTAGCGGGGTCGTACAATGAGCAGTTCTTC.

The chain uses TRBV19 and TRBJ1-1; D not resolved. The CDR3 spans 15 residues. V was trimmed by 4 bases and J by 4 bases, leaving 16 bases between them. Germline V lookup: CDR1 LNHDA, CDR2 SQIVND (reference sequence). The CDR3 nucleotides read TGTGCCAGTAGTACATCGGACGCCCTGACCACTGAAGCTTTCTTT. Its translation: CASSTSDALTTEAFF.

The gene calls are TRBV4-1 and TRBJ1-1; possibly TRBD1 for D (5 bases). Trimming removed 1 base at V and 4 bases at J, with 10 bases between. This CDR3 contains 14 residues. The germline gives CDR1 MGHRA, CDR2 YSYEKL. The CDR3 DNA follows: TGCGCCAGCAGCCAAGGGCAGGGAGGCACTGAAGCTTTCTTT. It translates to CASSQGQGGTEAFF.

The chain has TRBV7-9 and TRBJ2-3; TRBD1 aligns across 7 bases. V trimming: 5 bases; J trimming: 6 bases; junction bases outside the gene matches: 8. CDR3 size: 14 residues. Germline CDR1 is SEHNR and CDR2 is FQNEAQ (reference sequence). The CDR3 DNA is TGTGCCAGCAGCATGACAGGGACGGCCGATACGCAGTATTTT. Amino acid sequence: CASSMTGTADTQYF.

The chain has TRBV5-1 and TRBJ2-1; perhaps TRBD2 as D (5 bases). CDR1 and CDR2 from the germline V gene are SGHRS and YFSETQ. V gave up 3 bases and J gave up 6 bases, with 13 bases separating them. CDR3 length: 14 amino acids. As DNA, the CDR3 is TGCGCCAGCAGCTCGGCAGGCGGAGGCAATGAGCAGTTCTTC. It yields the protein CASSSAGGGNEQFF.

The CDR3 DNA reads TGTGCCGCGAGCGGGAGGAGTGCTAGCACAGATACGCAGTATTTT. Its protein product is CAASGRSASTDTQYF. The J gene is TRBJ2-3, the V gene TRBV7-2; the match to TRBD2 covers 9 bases. This CDR3 has 15 residues. The J segment lost 0 bases and the V segment lost 11 bases, leaving 9 bases of the junction unmatched. CDR1 is SGHTA and CDR2 is FQGNSA in the germline V gene.

This chain joins TRBV11-3 and TRBJ2-7; 7 bases match TRBD1. The CDR3 covers 14 residues. The V gene end was trimmed by 8 bases and the J gene end by 5 bases; junction bases not matched to a gene: 12. Per the germline V gene, CDR1 is SGHNT and CDR2 is YENEEA. For the CDR3, the DNA is TGTGCCAGCGCCGGCACAGGGGCGTACAACGAGCAGTACTTC. Translation: CASAGTGAYNEQYF. The whole variable domain, filled in from reference TRBV11-3 and TRBJ2-7, reads EAGVVQSPRYKIIEKKQPVAFWCNPISGHNTLYWYLQNLGQGPELLIRYENEEAVDDSQLPKDRFSAERLKGVDSTLKIQPAELGDSAVYLCASAGTGAYNEQYFGPGTRLTVT.

The chain joins TRBV11-3 to TRBJ2-7; a weak D match, TRBD2 (5 bases). Germline CDR1 is SGHNT and CDR2 is YENEEA. The CDR3 sequence is 13 residues long. V lost 0 bases and J lost 12, with 15 bases in between. The DNA for the CDR3 is TGTGCCAGCAGCTTAGATCAAGCGGACTGGGCGTACTTC. Translating it yields CASSLDQADWAYF.

The J gene is TRBJ2-1, the V gene TRBV18, with 8 nucleotides matching TRBD2. This CDR3 comprises 15 residues. Germline values: CDR1 KGHSH, CDR2 LQKENI. Trimming cost V 2 bases and J 9 bases; bases outside gene matches: 9. Here the CDR3 DNA reads TGTGCCAGCTCACCAATTACAGCGGGAGCTGGTGAGCAGTTCTTC. Its translation: CASSPITAGAGEQFF.

The rearrangement uses TRBV11-3 and TRBJ1-5; a weak D match, TRBD1 (5 bases). The germline V gene encodes CDR1 SGHNT and CDR2 YENEEA. The V and J ends lost 5 bases and 4 bases respectively, with 12 bases between them. The CDR3 runs to 14 residues. In DNA form, the CDR3 reads TGTGCCAGCAGCCCTCAGGGAAATAATCAGCCCCAGCATTTT. It is translated as CASSPQGNNQPQHF.

The chain couples TRBV1 to TRBJ1-2; no check of the table's D call, TRBD1, against the DNA was made. TRBV1 is a pseudogene segment. The CDR3 contains 17 residues. CDR3 protein: CTSSQNIETGPNYGYTF. The CDR3 coding sequence is TGCACCAGCAGCCAGAATATCGAGACAGGGCCTAACTATGGCTACACCTTC.

The V gene is TRBV19, the J gene TRBJ1-2, with a possible D match to TRBD1 (5 bases). The V end lost 5 bases, the J end lost 0 bases, and 10 bases lay between the germline ends. The CDR3 length is 14 residues. In germline, CDR1 is LNHDA, CDR2 SQIVND (reference sequence). In DNA, the CDR3 is TGTGCCAGTAGTCCGCGACAGACTAACTATGGCTACACCTTC. Amino acid sequence: CASSPRQTNYGYTF. Supplemented by reference TRBV19 and TRBJ1-2, the full variable domain reads DGGITQSPKYLFRKEGQNVTLSCEQNLNHDAMYWYRQDPGQGLRLIYYSQIVNDFQKGDIAEGYSVSREKKESFPLTVTSAQKNPTAFYLCASSPRQTNYGYTFGSGTRLTVV.

The V gene is TRBV7-3, the J gene TRBJ1-6; D is possibly TRBD1 (6 bases). CDR3 length equals 13 residues. V lost 7 bases to trimming and J lost 5 bases, with 9 bases between them. Germline CDR1 reads SGHTA; CDR2 reads FQGTGA. The CDR3 region has the DNA TGTGCCAGCACACAGGGAAATAATTCACCCCTCCACTTT. It codes for CASTQGNNSPLHF.

This chain connects TRBV7-9 to TRBJ1-3; 7 bases are a match to TRBD1. Germline values: CDR1 SEHNR, CDR2 FQNEAQ (reference sequence). V shed 5 bases, J shed 2 bases, and the junction held 15 bases outside the gene matches. The CDR3 length is 18 residues. The CDR3 nucleotides read TGTGCCAGCAGCCAAGGTACCGGGACAGTCTATGCTGGAAACACCATATATTTT. Its translation is CASSQGTGTVYAGNTIYF.

The rearrangement links TRBV7-3 to TRBJ1-1; D call uncertain. There are 17 residues in the CDR3. Germline V lookup: CDR1 SGHTA, CDR2 FQGTGA. The V gene lost 2 bases and the J gene lost 0 bases, with 16 bases spanning the gap. The CDR3: CASSLGIKNGLNTEAFF. The CDR3 DNA is TGTGCCAGCAGCTTAGGGATTAAGAACGGGTTGAACACTGAAGCTTTCTTT.

This chain joins TRBV5-1 and TRBJ2-3; TRBD2 agrees at 9 bases. The germline V gene has CDR1 SGHRS and CDR2 YFSETQ. V lost 3 bases, J lost 2 bases, and 4 bases stayed unmatched. This CDR3 comprises 15 residues. The CDR3 DNA is TGCGCCAGCAGCTCCGCGGGAGGGAACACAGATACGCAGTATTTT. Its protein product is CASSSAGGNTDTQYF.

V usage is TRBV7-3 and J usage is TRBJ2-1, with 9 bases matching TRBD2. The CDR3 spans 16 residues. Germline CDR1 is SGHTA and CDR2 is FQGTGA. Germline trimming cut 8 bases from V and 6 bases from J; bases unmatched to any gene: 14. The chain's CDR3 is CASAKNLREGSNEQFF. The CDR3 nucleotides read TGTGCCAGCGCAAAAAACCTGCGGGAGGGCTCCAATGAGCAGTTCTTC.

This CDR3 is CASVECGRASETQYF. The CDR3, as DNA: TGTGCCAGCGTTGAGTGCGGGAGGGCCTCAGAGACCCAGTACTTC. This chain links TRBV11-3 with TRBJ2-5, with 9 bases identical to TRBD2. Germline CDR1 is SGHNT and CDR2 is YENEEA. This CDR3 region has 15 residues. With 8 bases clipped from V and 4 bases from J, the junction kept 11 bases outside the gene matches.

The chain combines TRBV30 with TRBJ2-3, with a possible D match to TRBD2 (5 bases). The CDR3 covers 14 residues. Germline assignment: CDR1 GTSNPN and CDR2 SVGIG (reference sequence). The V and J ends lost 8 bases and 2 bases respectively, with 17 bases between them. The CDR3 bases are TGTGCCCTTTATACCGGGATACCCACAGATACGCAGTATTTT. Translation gives CALYTGIPTDTQYF.

The chain couples TRBV19 to TRBJ2-1, with 16 bases fitting TRBD2. Trimming took 3 bases from V and 6 from J; bases not matched to a gene: 11. The length of the CDR3 is 19 residues. Germline CDR1 reads LNHDA; CDR2 reads SQIVND (reference sequence). CDR3 DNA sequence: TGTGCCAGTAGTATCTATCCGGGACTAGCGGGAGGGATTATCAATGAGCAGTTCTTC. Translation: CASSIYPGLAGGIINEQFF.

The rearrangement links TRBV7-9 to TRBJ2-3, with a tentative D call TRBD2 (5 bases). This CDR3 has 16 amino acids. CDR1 and CDR2 (germline): SEHNR, FQNEAQ (reference sequence). Trimming left V 5 bases short and J 0 bases short, with 15 bases between. CDR3 sequence: CASSPSGAVSTDTQYF. The CDR3 DNA reads as TGTGCCAGCAGCCCTAGTGGAGCGGTGAGCACAGATACGCAGTATTTT.